Included here is one TCR beta chain sequence, with context. The CDR3 runs to 11 residues. Germline loops: CDR1 MGHDK, CDR2 SYGVNS. V dropped 9 bases and J dropped 4 bases, with 9 bases sitting between them. The sample comes from a study of cytomegalovirus exposure and HLA in healthy donors. The PCR contained 60 Vbeta and 13 Jbeta primers. Sequenced by immunoSEQ multiplex PCR; TCRdb stores in-frame clones only, minus some. This table has 180,000 or so clones, 77% appearing once. The clonotype was recovered from a woman aged 55-69 years in good health and CMV-seropositive. Specimen: PBMCs. V is TRBV25-1 and J is TRBJ1-2; the D is unclear. The CDR3 DNA reads as TGTGCCAGTAGTCGGTTCTATGGCTACACCTTC. Translation gives CASSRFYGYTF.